The 18 T cell receptor beta chains given below trace back to one sample, sequenced in a study of blood T cells in healthy people across ages. With a J-beta primer mix and a sample-barcoded 5' primer, a second PCR ran about 7 to 12 cycles. MiXCR was run by TCRdb on the 5' RACE reads, yielding one entry per CDR3 protein. Altogether about 1.8 million distinct CDR3 sequences are present, just under 50% being singletons, with the ten largest covering more than 2%. The sample consisted of blood. These receptors were taken from a woman aged 40 to 55 in good health.

This rearrangement joins TRBV7-2 to TRBJ1-4, with 9 nucleotides matching TRBD1. This CDR3 comprises 16 residues. Per germline, CDR1 SGHTA and CDR2 FQGNSA. The trim removed 3 bases at V and 10 bases at J, leaving 12 bases unmatched. CDR3 sequence reads: CASSFFSGTGWGKLFF. Here the CDR3 DNA reads TGTGCCAGCAGCTTCTTCTCCGGGACAGGGTGGGGAAAACTGTTTTTT.

Only one count was recorded for this clonotype. The V call is TRBV6-5, the J call TRBJ2-7; no clear D. The V end was cut by 3 bases, the J end by 3 bases, with 12 bases between. The CDR3 has 14 amino acids. Germline V gives CDR1 MNHEY, CDR2 SVGAGI. The CDR3 coding sequence is TGTGCCAGCAGTTATGGACCCCCCAACTACGAGCAGTACTTC. Protein product: CASSYGPPNYEQYF.

This clonotype was counted only a few times. The chain uses TRBV15 and TRBJ2-3; 9 bases are a match to TRBD2. The ends lost 0 bases at V and 6 bases at J; junction bases unmatched: 10. Per germline, CDR1 LNHNV and CDR2 YYDKDF (reference sequence). The CDR3 runs to 17 residues. The CDR3 loop reads CATSREGAGGSVDTQYF. DNA for the CDR3: TGTGCCACCAGCAGAGAGGGAGCGGGGGGATCCGTCGATACGCAGTATTTT.

This clonotype was observed a few times. The rearrangement links TRBV9 to TRBJ1-2; 9 positions agree with TRBD1. The V and J ends lost 6 bases and 3 bases, in that order; junction bases with no gene match: 3. This CDR3 contains 13 residues. CDR1 SGDLS and CDR2 YYNGEE come from the germline V gene. As DNA, the CDR3 is TGTGCCAGCACCCGGACAGGGGACTATGGCTACACCTTC. This codes for CASTRTGDYGYTF.

The chain uses TRBV6-1 and TRBJ1-2; TRBD1 aligns across 9 bases. Per germline, CDR1 MNHNS and CDR2 SASEGT. The trim removed 6 bases at V and 5 bases at J, leaving 4 bases unmatched. This CDR3 region has 13 residues. The CDR3 loop is CASSGQGIYGYTF. For the CDR3, the DNA is TGTGCCAGCAGCGGACAGGGGATTTATGGCTACACCTTC.

The V call is TRBV7-9, the J call TRBJ2-1; 9 nucleotides agree with TRBD2. Germline CDR1 reads SEHNR; CDR2 reads FQNEAQ (reference sequence). Trimming cost V 4 bases and J 5 bases; bases outside gene matches: 6. This CDR3 is built from 15 residues. This CDR3 is CASSYSGGRNNEQFF. The CDR3 DNA sequence: TGTGCCAGCAGCTACAGCGGGGGGAGGAACAATGAGCAGTTCTTC.

Only a few counts were recorded for this clonotype. The chain carries TRBV27 and TRBJ2-1; D remains unclear. Per the germline V gene, CDR1 is MNHEY and CDR2 is SMNVEV (reference sequence). There are 14 residues in the CDR3. The ends were cut back, 5 bases at V and 8 bases at J, with 16 bases in the middle. CDR3 loop: CASSPTFGRHEQFF. The CDR3 nucleotides read TGTGCCAGCAGTCCGACTTTCGGAAGACATGAGCAGTTCTTC.

This clonotype was seen more than once but under ten times. The junction differs from germline at one of its ends, possibly a read error. J is TRBJ2-3 and V is TRBV7-2; TRBD2 agrees at 12 bases. This CDR3 has 13 amino acids. Per germline, CDR1 SGHTA and CDR2 FQGNSA. CDR3 DNA sequence: TGCCCCTCCCTAGCGGGGGGGCAAGGTACGCAGTATTTT. Its translation: CPSLAGGQGTQYF.

The rearrangement uses TRBV6-6 and TRBJ1-1, with D possibly TRBD1 on 6 matching bases. V lost 7 bases and J lost 4, with 16 bases in between. The CDR3 has 14 residues. CDR1 is MNHNY, CDR2 SVGAGI, per germline (reference sequence). The CDR3, as DNA: TGTGCCAGCACCAACAGGGAGAAGGGCACTGAAGCTTTCTTT. Its protein product is CASTNREKGTEAFF.

In its sample, this clonotype was seen a few times. The chain is built from TRBV6-2 or TRBV6-3 and TRBJ1-6, with D unclear. CDR3 length: 14 residues. CDR1 and CDR2 (germline): MNHEY, SVGEGT. Trimming pared 2 bases from V and 5 bases from J, leaving 7 bases between. The DNA of the CDR3 is TGTGCCAGCAGTTACAGGAGCGATAATTCACCCCTCCACTTT. It encodes CASSYRSDNSPLHF.

J is TRBJ2-6 and V is TRBV13, with 11 bases lining up with TRBD1. The CDR3 spans 15 residues. Germline assignment: CDR1 PRHDT and CDR2 FYEKMQ (reference sequence). The ends lost 4 bases at V and 12 bases at J; junction bases unmatched: 8. Here the CDR3 DNA reads TGTGCCAGCAGCTGGACAGGGGGCGCGACGGGCGTCCTGACTTTC. Protein product: CASSWTGGATGVLTF. Based on the CDR3 plus reference TRBV13 and TRBJ2-6, the full variable domain is AAGVIQSPRHLIKEKRETATLKCYPIPRHDTVYWYQQGPGQDPQFLISFYEKMQSDKGSIPDRFSAQQFSDYHSELNMSSLELGDSALYFCASSWTGGATGVLTFGAGSRLTVL.

The rearrangement uses TRBV7-2 and TRBJ2-4; possible D gene TRBD1, 5 bases. The germline gives CDR1 SGHTA, CDR2 FQGNSA. Trimming took 2 bases from V and 1 from J, leaving 9 bases between them. There are 15 residues in the CDR3. Here the CDR3 DNA reads TGTGCCAGCAGCTTACAGAAGGGGGCCAAAAACATTCAGTACTTC. It translates to CASSLQKGAKNIQYF.

DNA for the CDR3: TGTGCCAGCAGCTTAGTTCCGACCGGGACGGAGAACTATGGCTACACCTTC. Its translation is CASSLVPTGTENYGYTF. This chain links TRBV7-9 with TRBJ1-2; maybe TRBD1 (5 bases). The V gene's germline CDR1 is SEHNR and CDR2 FQNEAQ (reference sequence). The CDR3 sequence is 17 residues long. V lost 1 base and J 2 bases, leaving 17 bases between the germline ends.

The V gene is TRBV20-1, the J gene TRBJ2-7; 8 bases map to TRBD2. Germline values: CDR1 DFQATT, CDR2 SNEGSKA (reference sequence). The CDR3 length is 14 residues. The V gene end was trimmed by 3 bases and the J gene end by 1 base; junction bases not matched to a gene: 5. The CDR3 is CSASRAGVSYEQYF. CDR3 DNA sequence: TGCAGTGCTAGCCGAGCGGGGGTATCCTACGAGCAGTACTTC.

V is TRBV27 and J is TRBJ2-1, with a possible D match to TRBD1 (6 bases). Germline loops: CDR1 MNHEY, CDR2 SMNVEV (reference sequence). This CDR3 is 15 amino acids long. Trimming took off 5 bases at V and 2 bases at J, with 13 bases between the two ends. CDR3 amino acids: CASSPVGTPYNEQFF. As DNA, the CDR3 is TGTGCCAGCAGTCCAGTAGGGACACCCTACAATGAGCAGTTCTTC.

This clonotype was seen only a few times. The J gene is TRBJ1-4, the V gene TRBV4-2; D is unresolved. This CDR3 region has 16 residues. Germline CDR1 reads LGHNA; CDR2 reads YNFKEQ. Trimming stripped 0 bases from V and 4 bases from J, with 12 bases between. The CDR3 loop is CASSQDGPPRNEKLFF. In DNA, the CDR3 is TGTGCCAGCAGCCAAGATGGGCCGCCACGTAATGAAAAACTGTTTTTT.

The chain uses TRBV5-1 and TRBJ2-1; 10 positions match TRBD2. V lost 4 bases, J lost 6 bases, and 10 bases stayed unmatched. There are 16 residues in the CDR3. Germline CDR1 SGHRS, CDR2 YFSETQ. CDR3: CASSRTGTSVLNEQFF. In DNA, the CDR3 is TGCGCCAGCAGCCGAACCGGGACTAGCGTACTCAATGAGCAGTTCTTC. Supplemented by reference TRBV5-1 and TRBJ2-1, the full variable domain reads KAGVTQTPRYLIKTRGQQVTLSCSPISGHRSVSWYQQTPGQGLQFLFEYFSETQRNKGNFPGRFSGRQFSNSRSEMNVSTLELGDSALYLCASSRTGTSVLNEQFFGPGTRLTVL.

This chain uses TRBV5-1 with TRBJ1-4; TRBD1 matches 12 bases. The CDR3 runs to 16 residues. The V segment lost 4 bases and the J segment 7 bases; nucleotides outside the gene matches: 8. Germline CDR1 reads SGHRS; CDR2 reads YFSETQ. The CDR3 DNA is TGCGCCAGCAGCACCGGGACAGGGGGCATATCTGAAAAACTGTTTTTT. This gives the protein CASSTGTGGISEKLFF.